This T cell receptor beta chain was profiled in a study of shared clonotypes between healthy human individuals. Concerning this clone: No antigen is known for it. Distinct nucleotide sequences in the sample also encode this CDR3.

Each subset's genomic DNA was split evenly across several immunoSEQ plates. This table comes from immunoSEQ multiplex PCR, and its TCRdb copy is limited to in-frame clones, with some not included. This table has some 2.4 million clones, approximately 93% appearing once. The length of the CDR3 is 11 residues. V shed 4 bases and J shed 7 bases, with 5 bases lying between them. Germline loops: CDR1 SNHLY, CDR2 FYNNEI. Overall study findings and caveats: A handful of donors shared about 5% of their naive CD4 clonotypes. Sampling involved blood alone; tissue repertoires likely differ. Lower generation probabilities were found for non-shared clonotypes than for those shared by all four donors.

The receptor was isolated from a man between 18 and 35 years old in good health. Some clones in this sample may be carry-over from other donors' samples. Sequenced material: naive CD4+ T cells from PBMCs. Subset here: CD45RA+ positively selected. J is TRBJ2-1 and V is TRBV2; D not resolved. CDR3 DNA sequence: TGTGCCAGCAGTGGGTGGAATGAGCAGTTCTTC. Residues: CASSGWNEQFF.